This TCR beta chain was profiled in a study of early T cells in non-severe SARS-CoV-2 infection. Points from the study as a whole: Reliance on VDJdb matching favored anti-spike CD8 responses; private and CD4 specificities were missed.

This clonotype was seen repeatedly, ten times or more. Its specificity is not known. TCRdb re-analysed the 5' RACE reads in MiXCR, keeping a single row per CDR3 protein. The sample lists some 70,000 distinct CDR3 sequences; 9.5% were seen once. V lost 1 base and J lost 5, with 7 bases in between. The CDR3 extends over 13 amino acids. The germline gives CDR1 SGHRS, CDR2 YFSETQ. The V gene is TRBV5-1, the J gene TRBJ2-1; D remains ambiguous. The TCR sequence derives from an adult who was a healthcare worker with PCR-confirmed SARS-CoV-2 infection or an uninfected control (not recorded which). Sequencing used whole blood. CDR3 sequence: CASSLSRNNEQFF. CDR3 sequence (DNA): TGCGCCAGCAGCTTGTCCAGGAACAATGAGCAGTTCTTC.